A selection of T cell receptor beta chains follows, all from one sample in a study of blood T cell repertoires in COVID-19. The protocol was immunoSEQ multiplex PCR, while the TCRdb copy is restricted to in-frame clones and leaves out a portion. The sample carries around 100,000 clones, around nine tenths recorded once. The sample comprised peripheral blood. The receptors stem from a man between 35 and 55 years old with acute or convalescent COVID-19. The CDR3 runs from the conserved cysteine through the conserved F or W. A D gene is named only where the DNA matches it firmly. Only some rows state a clone size, as once, few, many or a class for expanded clones.

v_gene,d_gene,abundance,j_gene,CDR3aa,CDR3nt
TRBV12-3/TRBV12-4,-,few,TRBJ1-2,CASSLRGSGYTF,TGTGCCAGCAGTTTACGAGGATCTGGCTACACCTTC
TRBV24-1,-,-,TRBJ2-5,CATSDLYGGTQYF,TGTGCCACCAGTGATTTGTACGGGGGAACCCAGTACTTC
TRBV19,-,few,TRBJ1-2,CASRNLDTLYGYTF,TGTGCCAGTCGCAATCTGGACACCCTATATGGCTACACCTTC
TRBV19,-,few,TRBJ1-1,CASSIGGGRWNTEAFF,TGTGCCAGTAGTATAGGCGGGGGACGGTGGAACACTGAAGCTTTCTTT
TRBV2,-,-,TRBJ1-2,CATLLDRGYGYTF,TGTGCCACCCTATTGGACAGAGGCTATGGCTACACCTTC
TRBV5-1,TRBD2,-,TRBJ2-2,CASSPSGTNTGELFF,TGCGCCAGCAGCCCCAGCGGGACCAACACCGGGGAGCTGTTTTTT
TRBV29-1,TRBD1,-,TRBJ1-1,CSVADRGNTEAFF,TGCAGCGTAGCCGACAGGGGGAACACTGAAGCTTTCTTT
TRBV5-1,-,-,TRBJ2-7,CASSQQGTYEQYF,TGCGCCAGCAGCCAACAGGGTACCTACGAGCAGTACTTC
TRBV5-4,TRBD2,once,TRBJ2-7,CASSLWGGAQYEQYF,TGTGCCAGCTCCCTCTGGGGAGGGGCGCAGTACGAGCAGTACTTC
TRBV4-3,TRBD1,-,TRBJ1-5,CASSPNRGDQPQHF,TGCGCCAGCAGCCCCAACAGGGGAGATCAGCCCCAGCATTTT
TRBV2,TRBD1,-,TRBJ1-2,CASSEAVNTGEYGYTF,TGTGCCAGCAGTGAAGCGGTCAATACAGGGGAATATGGCTACACCTTC
TRBV30,TRBD1,-,TRBJ1-5,CAWSYKGTGHQPQHF,TGTGCCTGGAGTTATAAGGGGACAGGGCATCAGCCCCAGCATTTT
TRBV19,TRBD1,-,TRBJ1-1,CASSIPTGAPLGAFF,TGTGCCAGTAGTATACCGACAGGGGCCCCCCTGGGAGCTTTCTTT
TRBV5-6,-,-,TRBJ1-4,CASSHNNNEKLFF,TGTGCCAGCAGCCACAATAACAATGAAAAACTGTTTTTT
TRBV7-9,TRBD1,-,TRBJ1-5,CASSPLGGQGNQPQHF,TGTGCCAGCAGCCCCTTGGGGGGACAGGGCAATCAGCCCCAGCATTTT
TRBV19,TRBD1,once,TRBJ1-1,CASSSRPTGANTEAFF,TGTGCCAGTAGTTCCCGGCCGACAGGGGCGAACACTGAAGCTTTCTTT
TRBV6-5,TRBD1,-,TRBJ2-7,CASSQTGVSYEQYF,TGTGCCAGCAGTCAGACAGGGGTTTCCTACGAGCAGTACTTC
TRBV7-8,TRBD1,-,TRBJ1-2,CASSPRQGSLPLYGYTF,TGTGCCAGCAGCCCCCGACAGGGTTCTCTACCCCTCTATGGCTACACCTTC
TRBV10-3,-,-,TRBJ1-6,CAIRERQESSYNSPLHF,TGTGCCATCAGAGAACGACAGGAGAGCTCCTATAATTCACCCCTCCACTTT
TRBV12-3/TRBV12-4,-,-,TRBJ1-5,CASSLRGNQPQHF,TGTGCCAGCAGTTTAAGAGGCAATCAGCCCCAGCATTTT
TRBV19,-,-,TRBJ1-2,CASSIVQGEGYGYTF,TGTGCCAGTAGTATAGTACAGGGCGAAGGCTATGGCTACACCTTC
TRBV14,-,-,TRBJ2-2,CASSQESLMNTGELFF,TGTGCCAGCAGCCAAGAATCACTGATGAACACCGGGGAGCTGTTTTTT
TRBV2,-,-,TRBJ2-7,CASGGARTTSYEQYF,TGTGCCAGCGGCGGGGCCCGGACAACCTCCTACGAGCAGTACTTC
TRBV4-1,-,-,TRBJ2-7,CASSQVAGTYEQYF,TGCGCCAGCAGCCAAGTTGCGGGGACCTACGAGCAGTACTTC
TRBV5-4,-,few,TRBJ2-7,CASSRTNHEQYF,TGTGCCAGCAGCAGGACAAACCACGAGCAGTACTTC
TRBV2,-,once,TRBJ2-3,CASGPGLSTDTQYF,TGTGCCAGCGGTCCGGGACTGAGCACAGATACGCAGTATTTT
TRBV27,-,-,TRBJ1-5,CASSLSGDQPQHF,TGTGCCAGCAGTTTATCCGGGGATCAGCCCCAGCATTTT
TRBV5-4,-,-,TRBJ2-1,CASSRTQNEQFF,TGTGCCAGCAGCCGGACACAAAATGAGCAGTTCTTC
TRBV18,-,-,TRBJ2-4,CASSPRDTELAKNIQYF,TGTGCCAGCTCACCACGGGACACAGAATTAGCCAAAAACATTCAGTACTTC
TRBV12-3/TRBV12-4,-,-,TRBJ2-5,CASSSLGHETQYF,TGTGCCAGCAGTTCCTTGGGGCACGAGACCCAGTACTTC
TRBV2,-,-,TRBJ1-1,CASSDEGHTEAFF,TGTGCCAGCAGTGATGAAGGACATACTGAAGCTTTCTTT
TRBV10-3,-,-,TRBJ1-2,CAIGSGQSYGYTF,TGTGCCATCGGGTCGGGTCAGTCGTATGGCTACACCTTC